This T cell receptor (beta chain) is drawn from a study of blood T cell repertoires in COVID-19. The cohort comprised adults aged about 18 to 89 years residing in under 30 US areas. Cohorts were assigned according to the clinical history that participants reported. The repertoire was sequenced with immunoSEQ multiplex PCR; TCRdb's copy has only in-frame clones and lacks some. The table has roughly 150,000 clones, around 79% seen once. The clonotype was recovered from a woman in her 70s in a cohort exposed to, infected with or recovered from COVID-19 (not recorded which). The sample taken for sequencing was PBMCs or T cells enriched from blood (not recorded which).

CDR3 residues: CASSLAAHRGQPQHF. In DNA, the CDR3 is TGTGCCAGCAGCTTAGCGGCCCACCGAGGTCAGCCCCAGCATTTT. V usage is TRBV7-2 and J usage is TRBJ1-5; D uncertain. Germline V lookup: CDR1 SGHTA, CDR2 FQGNSA. CDR3 length: 15 amino acids. The V and J ends lost 0 bases and 6 bases respectively, with 12 bases between them.